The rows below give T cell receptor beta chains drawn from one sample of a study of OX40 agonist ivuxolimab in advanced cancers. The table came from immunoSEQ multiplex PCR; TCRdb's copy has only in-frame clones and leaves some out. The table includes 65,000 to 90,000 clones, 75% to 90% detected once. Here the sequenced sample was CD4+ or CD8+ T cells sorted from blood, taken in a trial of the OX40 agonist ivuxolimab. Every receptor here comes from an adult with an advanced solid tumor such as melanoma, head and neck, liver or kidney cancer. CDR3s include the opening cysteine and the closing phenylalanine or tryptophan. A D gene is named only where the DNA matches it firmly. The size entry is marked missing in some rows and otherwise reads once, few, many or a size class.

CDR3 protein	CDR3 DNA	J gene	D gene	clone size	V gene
CASSSYTGETIYF	TGTGCCAGCAGTTCCTACACGGGGGAGACCATATATTTT	TRBJ1-3	NA	NA	TRBV7-2
CASSRGYGKTEAFF	TGTGCCAGCAGCCGGGGTTATGGCAAAACTGAAGCTTTCTTT	TRBJ1-1	NA	once	TRBV5-6
CASSSDGSSGNTIYF	TGTGCCAGCAGTTCCGACGGGTCCTCTGGAAACACCATATATTTT	TRBJ1-3	NA	NA	TRBV28
CASSIGTQTDTQYF	TGCGCCAGCAGCATCGGGACCCAGACAGATACGCAGTATTTT	TRBJ2-3	NA	once	TRBV5-1
CAISDRLGGANTEAFF	TGTGCCATCAGTGATCGTCTGGGGGGGGCGAACACTGAAGCTTTCTTT	TRBJ1-1	NA	NA	TRBV10-3
CASSPGGNYYGYTF	TGCGCCAGCAGCCCAGGGGGGAACTACTATGGCTACACCTTC	TRBJ1-2	TRBD1	NA	TRBV4-3
CASSLETGGRTEQFF	TGTGCCAGCAGCTTAGAGACAGGGGGCAGGACTGAGCAGTTCTTC	TRBJ2-1	TRBD1	NA	TRBV11-2
CASSNWSGQGPYEQYF	TGTGCCAGCAGCAATTGGAGTGGACAGGGGCCCTACGAGCAGTACTTC	TRBJ2-7	NA	NA	TRBV21-1
CASSPPISTDTQYF	TGTGCCAGCAGCCCACCCATTAGCACAGATACGCAGTATTTT	TRBJ2-3	NA	few	TRBV9
CASSESHYQETQYF	TGTGCCAGCAGTGAGTCCCATTACCAAGAGACCCAGTACTTC	TRBJ2-5	NA	once	TRBV2
CASSEDPEGIWNTIYF	TGCGCCAGCAGTGAGGATCCAGAAGGGATTTGGAACACCATATATTTT	TRBJ1-3	NA	NA	TRBV10-2
CASSDGTSGGREQFF	TGTGCCAGCAGTGACGGTACTAGCGGGGGGAGGGAGCAGTTCTTC	TRBJ2-1	TRBD2	NA	TRBV6-4
CASSQDGAYNSPLHF	TGCGCCAGCAGCCAAGATGGAGCCTATAATTCACCCCTCCACTTT	TRBJ1-6	NA	few	TRBV4-3
CASSQGGLGEAFF	TGTGCCAGCAGCCAAGGGGGATTAGGTGAAGCTTTCTTT	TRBJ1-1	NA	NA	TRBV4-2
CASSFNPRDRGFYEQYF	TGTGCCAGCAGTTTTAATCCCCGGGACAGGGGATTCTACGAGCAGTACTTC	TRBJ2-7	TRBD1	once	TRBV27
CASSIPLRDSYYSNQPQHF	TGTGCCAGTAGTATCCCTTTAAGGGACAGTTATTATAGCAATCAGCCCCAGCATTTT	TRBJ1-5	TRBD1	NA	TRBV19
CASSPEGGGQWYSPLHF	TGTGCCAGCAGCCCCGAGGGTGGAGGGCAGTGGTATTCACCCCTCCACTTT	TRBJ1-6	NA	NA	TRBV5-6
CASSLLGPIQPQHF	TGTGCCAGCAGTTTATTAGGACCTATCCAGCCCCAGCATTTT	TRBJ1-5	NA	NA	TRBV28
CASSEMRGSGELFF	TGTGCCAGCAGTGAAATGCGGGGCTCCGGGGAGCTGTTTTTT	TRBJ2-2	NA	NA	TRBV25-1
CASSPGQAINYGYTF	TGTGCCAGCAGCCCGGGACAGGCCATAAACTATGGCTACACCTTC	TRBJ1-2	TRBD1	NA	TRBV7-9
CASSPGRYNEQFF	TGTGCCAGCAGCCCCGGGCGGTACAATGAGCAGTTCTTC	TRBJ2-1	NA	NA	TRBV5-4
CASSAFGANTEAFF	TGTGCCAGCAGTGCCTTTGGGGCGAACACTGAAGCTTTCTTT	TRBJ1-1	NA	NA	TRBV2
CASSREEGSGGALEQFF	TGCGCCAGCAGCCGAGAGGAGGGTAGCGGGGGGGCCCTTGAGCAGTTCTTC	TRBJ2-1	TRBD2	few	TRBV4-3
CASSPRGPDTQYF	TGTGCCAGCAGCCCGAGGGGTCCAGATACGCAGTATTTT	TRBJ2-3	NA	NA	TRBV7-9
CASSLGDRGRNEQYF	TGCGCCAGCAGCTTGGGGGACAGGGGACGAAACGAGCAGTACTTC	TRBJ2-7	TRBD1	once	TRBV5-1
CASSSGILHTDTQYF	TGTGCCAGCAGTTCCGGGATCCTACACACAGATACGCAGTATTTT	TRBJ2-3	NA	NA	TRBV28
CASSPGAVYTEAFF	TGTGCCAGCAGCCCGGGGGCGGTTTATACTGAAGCTTTCTTT	TRBJ1-1	NA	few	TRBV5-4
CASSLEGNYGYTF	TGTGCCAGCAGCTTAGAGGGGAACTATGGCTACACCTTC	TRBJ1-2	NA	NA	TRBV7-9
CASSLLAGKNEQYF	TGTGCCAGCAGTTTATTAGCGGGGAAAAACGAGCAGTACTTC	TRBJ2-7	TRBD2	NA	TRBV28
CASSLGASIYGYTF	TGTGCCAGCAGTTTAGGGGCCAGCATCTATGGCTACACCTTC	TRBJ1-2	NA	few	TRBV6-5
CASSPWDSSGNTIYF	TGTGCCAGCAGTCCTTGGGACAGCTCTGGAAACACCATATATTTT	TRBJ1-3	TRBD1	NA	TRBV6-5
CASSTYEQYF	TGTGCCAGCAGCACCTACGAGCAGTACTTC	TRBJ2-7	NA	NA	TRBV7-9
CASSEGVQLRAEAFF	TGTGCCAGCAGCGAGGGGGTCCAGCTACGGGCTGAAGCTTTCTTT	TRBJ1-1	NA	NA	TRBV7-9
CASSLLSTTEAFF	TGTGCCAGCAGCTTGCTCTCCACGACTGAAGCTTTCTTT	TRBJ1-1	NA	NA	TRBV5-4
CASRGLGTGVSYEQYF	TGTGCCAGCAGGGGCCTGGGGACAGGGGTTTCCTACGAGCAGTACTTC	TRBJ2-7	TRBD1	NA	TRBV28
CATTEGTRRGYTF	TGTGCCACCACAGAGGGCACCAGAAGGGGCTACACCTTC	TRBJ1-2	NA	NA	TRBV15
CASSLGLDGELFF	TGTGCCAGCAGTCTCGGGCTCGACGGGGAGCTGTTTTTT	TRBJ2-2	NA	NA	TRBV27
CASSIQRYETQYF	TGTGCCAGTAGTATTCAACGGTACGAGACCCAGTACTTC	TRBJ2-5	NA	NA	TRBV19
CASTLGGTGNTIYF	TGTGCCAGCACTTTGGGAGGGACTGGAAACACCATATATTTT	TRBJ1-3	NA	NA	TRBV2
CASSPRLEGTQYF	TGTGCCAGCAGCCCCCGACTAGAAGGGACCCAGTACTTC	TRBJ2-5	NA	NA	TRBV7-8
CASSYGRNTEAFF	TGTGCCAGCAGTTACGGCAGGAACACTGAAGCTTTCTTT	TRBJ1-1	NA	NA	TRBV6-5
CASSVQSGAGRGETQYF	TGTGCCAGCAGCGTCCAGTCAGGGGCAGGGCGGGGAGAGACCCAGTACTTC	TRBJ2-5	NA	NA	TRBV9
CASSQDPGQFRDGIQYF	TGCGCCAGCAGCCAAGATCCTGGGCAGTTCCGGGACGGCATTCAGTACTTC	TRBJ2-4	NA	NA	TRBV4-1
CASRDRGSYEQYF	TGTGCCAGCCGGGACAGGGGTTCCTACGAGCAGTACTTC	TRBJ2-7	TRBD1	NA	TRBV2
CASRQDNNYNEQFF	TGTGCCAGCAGGCAGGACAACAATTACAATGAGCAGTTCTTC	TRBJ2-1	NA	NA	TRBV7-2
CASSLLPTPNEKLFF	TGTGCCAGCAGCCTCCTCCCGACGCCTAATGAAAAACTGTTTTTT	TRBJ1-4	NA	NA	TRBV5-4
CASSAPGTGGTEAFF	TGTGCCAGCAGCGCCCCCGGGACAGGGGGCACTGAAGCTTTCTTT	TRBJ1-1	TRBD1	once	TRBV28
CSVQGSYNSPLHF	TGCAGCGTCCAGGGGTCCTATAATTCACCCCTCCACTTT	TRBJ1-6	NA	NA	TRBV29-1
CAISDRGRVSNQPQHF	TGTGCCATCAGTGACAGGGGGCGAGTTAGCAATCAGCCCCAGCATTTT	TRBJ1-5	TRBD1	NA	TRBV10-3
CASSGGETQYF	TGTGCCAGCAGTGGGGGAGAGACCCAGTACTTC	TRBJ2-5	NA	NA	TRBV28
CASSPNPNQPQHF	TGTGCCAGCAGTCCCAACCCCAATCAGCCCCAGCATTTT	TRBJ1-5	NA	NA	TRBV28
CASTDWGQQTDTQYF	TGTGCCAGCACCGACTGGGGACAACAGACAGATACGCAGTATTTT	TRBJ2-3	NA	NA	TRBV6-4
CASSPGPPKPQHF	TGTGCCAGCAGTCCCGGGCCCCCGAAGCCCCAGCATTTT	TRBJ1-5	NA	NA	TRBV6-5
CASSQVGERTREQYF	TGCGCCAGCAGCCAAGTCGGGGAAAGAACTCGCGAGCAGTACTTC	TRBJ2-7	NA	NA	TRBV4-1